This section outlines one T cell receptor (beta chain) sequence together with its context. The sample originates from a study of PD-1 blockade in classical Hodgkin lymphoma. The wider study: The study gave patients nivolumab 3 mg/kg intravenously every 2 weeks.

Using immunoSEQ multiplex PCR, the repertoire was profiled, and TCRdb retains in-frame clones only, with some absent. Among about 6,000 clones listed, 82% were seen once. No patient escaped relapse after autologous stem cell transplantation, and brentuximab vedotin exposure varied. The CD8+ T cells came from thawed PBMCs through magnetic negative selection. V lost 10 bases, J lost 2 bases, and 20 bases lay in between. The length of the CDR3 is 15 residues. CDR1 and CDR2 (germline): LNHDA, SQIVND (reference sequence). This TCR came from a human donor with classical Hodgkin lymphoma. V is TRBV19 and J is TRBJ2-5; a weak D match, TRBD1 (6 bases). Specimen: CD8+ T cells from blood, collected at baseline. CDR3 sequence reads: CAINCRGTPQETQYF. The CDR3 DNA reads TGTGCCATCAATTGCAGGGGTACGCCTCAAGAGACCCAGTACTTC.